The clone carrying this T cell receptor beta chain came up once. The antigen is undetermined. This sample was included in a study of shared clonotypes between healthy human individuals. The study's findings and limits: Richness estimates generally favored naive over memory subsets. The genetic and exposure-history diversity represented was limited by few donors.

Germline V lookup: CDR1 SGDLS, CDR2 YYNGEE. V was trimmed by 1 base and J by 4 bases, leaving 8 bases between them. The CDR3 has 13 amino acids. TCRdb's copy holds only in-frame clones and misses some; the assay was immunoSEQ multiplex PCR. The sample has about 1.5 million clones, 95% to 99% seen once. The chain has TRBV9 and TRBJ1-2, with D perhaps TRBD1 (6 bases). This receptor was identified in a man under 40 in good health. The sequenced material came from naive CD4+ T cells sorted from blood. As for subset: CD45RA+ positively selected. The CDR3 loop is CASSVKGGYGYTF. The CDR3 DNA reads TGTGCCAGCAGCGTAAAGGGGGGCTATGGCTACACCTTC.